This TCR beta chain came from a study of control samples from healthy donors and cancer patients. Sequenced by immunoSEQ multiplex PCR; TCRdb stores in-frame clones only, minus some. The sample shows some 120,000 clones, 88% of them seen only once. Sequencing input: blood. This TCR came from a woman between 70 and 85 years old in good health.

Written as DNA, the CDR3 is TGTGCCAGCAGTCCTGACCCGGGACACCACACTGAAGCTTTCTTT. It translates to CASSPDPGHHTEAFF. The rearrangement joins TRBV6-5 to TRBJ1-1; a possible D gene is TRBD1 (6 bases). The germline CDR1 and CDR2 sequences are MNHEY and SVGAGI. V lost 5 bases and J 3 bases, leaving 16 bases between the germline ends. The CDR3 has 15 amino acids.